The clone carrying this T cell receptor beta chain showed up just a few times. The antigen remains unidentified. Graves' hyperthyroidism without ophthalmopathy progression within 18 months was termed stable. Hyperthyroidism was newly diagnosed in patients aged 18 to 65 (duration under 2 months). The sample originates from a study of T cells in Graves' hyperthyroidism and ophthalmopathy. Study observations and caveats: Blood also carried most thyroid clonotypes expanded above 0.001. Model output signaled ophthalmopathy a median 6.5 months ahead of onset.

The investigators amplified TCR beta CDR3 regions from RNA transcripts. The TCR CDR3 was amplified in a first-round RT-PCR using the HTBI primer set. TCRdb processed the multiplex PCR reads anew with MiXCR; each CDR3 protein has one entry. The table includes under 550,000 distinct CDR3 sequences, 12% to 15% detected once. The CDR3 loop spans 14 amino acids. Germline lookup yields CDR1 DFQATT and CDR2 SNEGSKA (reference sequence). Trimming shortened V by 4 bases and J by 0 bases, and 9 bases separated the two germline ends. J is TRBJ2-2 and V is TRBV20-1, with D tentatively TRBD1 (6 bases). Sequencing was done on a sample of blood. The receptor was isolated from a woman younger than 35 with Graves' hyperthyroidism. The CDR3: CSATGQPNTGELFF. The CDR3 DNA is TGCAGTGCTACGGGACAACCGAACACCGGGGAGCTGTTTTTT.